These T cell receptor beta chains were read from a single sample in a study of T-cell memory formation after mild COVID-19. TCRdb re-called the 5' RACE reads with MiXCR, one entry per CDR3 protein. This table has about 280,000 distinct CDR3 sequences, approximately 8.4% appearing once. Material: PBMCs or a T cell subset sorted from them (not recorded which). Receptors originate from a man aged 18 to 29 who had mild COVID-19 (a few samples of this study predate the infection). Cell type and time point are not known. Each CDR3 is given with its conserved first and last residue. D genes are given only for firm matches. Rows may omit the clone size; those that give it use once, few, many or a size class.

>.|13|TRBV6-6|TRBJ1-6|.
CASGRPPGSPLHF
TGTGCCAGCGGTCGGCCCCCGGGTTCACCCCTCCACTTT
>.|14|TRBV6-6|TRBJ2-7|.
CASSHGTALVEQYF
TGTGCCAGCAGTCATGGCACAGCCCTGGTCGAGCAGTACTTC
>.|14|TRBV11-2|TRBJ2-2|.
CASSSPGKTGELFF
TGTGCCAGCAGCTCTCCGGGAAAGACCGGGGAGCTGTTTTTT
>.|16|TRBV20-1|TRBJ1-2|.
CSARPTPGLINYGYTF
TGCAGTGCTAGACCTACGCCGGGACTGATTAACTATGGCTACACCTTC
>.|14|TRBV6-2/TRBV6-3|TRBJ2-6|few
CASSHPQGANVLTF
TGTGCCAGCAGTCATCCTCAGGGGGCCAACGTCCTGACTTTC
>.|15|TRBV10-3|TRBJ1-5|few
CAIRDSQGLDQPQHF
TGTGCCATCAGGGATTCACAAGGTTTGGATCAGCCCCAGCATTTT
>.|16|TRBV5-1|TRBJ2-1|few
CASSSQTGYSDNEQFF
TGCGCCAGCAGCTCCCAAACAGGGTACTCGGACAATGAGCAGTTCTTC
>.|17|TRBV4-3|TRBJ2-3|many
CASSQDLAQGVADTQYF
TGCGCCAGCAGCCAAGATTTGGCACAGGGTGTGGCAGATACGCAGTATTTT
>TRBD1|16|TRBV11-2|TRBJ1-5|few
CASSRSPYRGNQPQHF
TGTGCCAGCAGCCGCTCTCCCTACAGGGGGAATCAGCCCCAGCATTTT
>.|15|TRBV5-6|TRBJ2-3|many
CASSLGTAGTDTQYF
TGTGCCAGCAGCCTCGGGACCGCAGGCACAGATACGCAGTATTTT
>TRBD2|14|TRBV9|TRBJ2-1|once
CASSVAGGSNEQFF
TGTGCCAGCAGCGTAGCCGGGGGGTCAAATGAGCAGTTCTTC
>.|13|TRBV20-1|TRBJ2-1|.
CSARGDLYNEQFF
TGCAGTGCTAGGGGGGACCTCTACAATGAGCAGTTCTTC
>TRBD1|17|TRBV7-9|TRBJ2-7|many
CASSSGPGTGAYYEQYF
TGTGCCAGCAGCTCGGGTCCCGGGACAGGGGCCTACTACGAGCAGTACTTC
>.|13|TRBV12-3/TRBV12-4|TRBJ1-5|.
CASSFNRNQPQHF
TGTGCCAGCAGTTTTAACAGGAATCAGCCCCAGCATTTT
>.|15|TRBV15|TRBJ1-1|few
CATSRVLEGGTEAFF
TGTGCCACCAGCAGAGTCTTGGAAGGGGGGACTGAAGCTTTCTTT
>.|18|TRBV23-1|TRBJ2-3|few
CASSQSTNRVERTDTQYF
TGCGCCAGCAGTCAGTCGACTAACCGCGTTGAGCGCACAGATACGCAGTATTTT
>TRBD2|18|TRBV20-1|TRBJ2-2|few
CSARATGRLAGYTGELFF
TGCAGTGCTAGAGCCACAGGGCGGCTAGCGGGCTACACCGGGGAGCTGTTTTTT
>TRBD1|15|TRBV24-1|TRBJ1-4|few
CATSEATGGNEKLFF
TGTGCCACCAGTGAGGCGACAGGGGGAAATGAAAAACTGTTTTTT
>.|16|TRBV10-3|TRBJ2-2|.
CAISESNLRNTGELFF
TGTGCCATCAGTGAGTCGAACTTAAGAAACACCGGGGAGCTGTTTTTT
>.|15|TRBV4-2|TRBJ2-7|few
CASSQTGPGVYEQYF
TGTGCCAGCAGCCAAACGGGACCAGGGGTCTACGAGCAGTACTTC